Listed below are T cell receptor beta chains from one sample, sequenced in a study of blood T cell repertoires in COVID-19. Measured with immunoSEQ multiplex PCR; TCRdb has only the in-frame clones, and not every one. The sample has around 76,000 clones; approximately 85% are singletons. Sequencing used peripheral blood. These TCRs come from an elderly man with acute or convalescent COVID-19. CDR3s include the opening cysteine and the closing phenylalanine or tryptophan. D genes are given only for firm matches. Only some rows state a clone size, as once, few, many or a class for expanded clones.

>TRBV5-1|-|-|TRBJ1-1
CASSLRGTEAFF
TGCGCCAGCAGCTTGAGGGGCACTGAAGCTTTCTTT
>TRBV18|-|-|TRBJ1-3
CASSPPQGQGNTIYF
TGTGCCAGCTCACCACCCCAGGGGCAAGGAAACACCATATATTTT
>TRBV7-2|-|-|TRBJ1-6
CASSLRGVGNSPLHF
TGTGCCAGCAGCTTACGGGGGGTGGGGAATTCACCCCTCCACTTT
>TRBV27|-|-|TRBJ1-6
CASSFTGRANSPLHF
TGTGCCAGCAGCTTTACAGGGAGGGCAAATTCACCCCTCCACTTT
>TRBV7-9|-|-|TRBJ2-4
CASSLGSGENIQYF
TGTGCCAGCAGCTTAGGCTCCGGGGAAAACATTCAGTACTTC
>TRBV24-1|-|-|TRBJ2-7
CATSDPTGITYEQYF
TGTGCCACCAGTGACCCTACAGGGATTACCTACGAGCAGTACTTC
>TRBV7-3|TRBD1|-|TRBJ2-3
CASSETGQGRPDTQYF
TGTGCCAGCAGCGAAACGGGACAGGGGAGGCCAGATACGCAGTATTTT
>TRBV4-1|-|once|TRBJ2-7
CASSPNLAGGGYEQYF
TGCGCCAGCAGTCCCAACCTGGCAGGCGGAGGCTACGAGCAGTACTTC
>TRBV7-9|TRBD2|-|TRBJ2-1
CASSSGLAGGSYNEQFF
TGTGCCAGCAGCTCGGGACTAGCGGGGGGCTCCTACAATGAGCAGTTCTTC
>TRBV6-2/TRBV6-3|TRBD2|-|TRBJ2-7
CASSYLGTSGVSSYEQYF
TGTGCCAGCAGTTACCTTGGGACTAGCGGGGTGAGCTCCTACGAGCAGTACTTC
>TRBV18|-|-|TRBJ2-3
CASSPTSTDTQYF
TGTGCCAGCTCACCGACTAGCACAGATACGCAGTATTTT
>TRBV24-1|-|-|TRBJ2-2
CATSDFSGSNTGELFF
TGTGCCACCAGTGATTTTTCAGGGTCGAACACCGGGGAGCTGTTTTTT
>TRBV27|-|-|TRBJ2-7
CASSLATAYEQYF
TGTGCCAGCAGTTTAGCGACAGCCTACGAGCAGTACTTC
>TRBV29-1|TRBD1|-|TRBJ1-1
CSVVRDRGLTEAFF
TGCAGCGTAGTACGGGACAGGGGGCTCACTGAAGCTTTCTTT
>TRBV7-2|TRBD2|-|TRBJ2-3
CASSFIAGGLSDTQYF
TGTGCCAGCAGCTTCATAGCGGGGGGGCTTTCAGATACGCAGTATTTT
>TRBV19|-|-|TRBJ2-1
CASSGGTPGLYNEQFF
TGTGCCAGTAGTGGGGGGACCCCAGGGTTGTACAATGAGCAGTTCTTC
>TRBV7-6|TRBD2|-|TRBJ2-2
CASSLREGTGELFF
TGTGCCAGCAGCCTGAGGGAGGGGACCGGGGAGCTGTTTTTT
>TRBV7-8|-|-|TRBJ2-1
CASSPRGYNEQFF
TGTGCCAGCAGCCCCAGAGGCTACAATGAGCAGTTCTTC
>TRBV18|-|-|TRBJ2-1
CASRVADNEQFF
TGTGCCAGCCGGGTAGCGGACAATGAGCAGTTCTTC
>TRBV30|-|once|TRBJ1-2
CAWSRTGSGYGYTF
TGTGCCTGGAGTAGAACAGGTTCAGGCTATGGCTACACCTTC
>TRBV1|-|once|TRBJ2-5
CTSTKRLQETQYF
TGCACCAGCACCAAGCGGTTACAAGAGACCCAGTACTTC
>TRBV6-6|TRBD2|-|TRBJ2-3
CASSYSSSGVADTQYF
TGTGCCAGCAGTTACTCGTCTAGCGGGGTGGCAGATACGCAGTATTTT
>TRBV18|-|few|TRBJ1-5
CASSPDTGNQPQHF
TGTGCCAGCTCACCAGATACGGGAAATCAGCCCCAGCATTTT
>TRBV7-2|TRBD2|few|TRBJ2-7
CASSQTSGVPYEQYF
TGTGCCAGCAGCCAAACTAGCGGGGTCCCCTACGAGCAGTACTTC
>TRBV7-2|-|once|TRBJ2-7
CASSSTGSYEQYF
TGTGCCAGCAGCTCTACAGGGTCCTACGAGCAGTACTTC
>TRBV5-1|-|-|TRBJ1-3
CASSLVALGNTIYF
TGCGCCAGCAGCTTGGTGGCTCTTGGAAACACCATATATTTT
>TRBV7-8|TRBD1|-|TRBJ2-3
CASSRPGTVSTDTQYF
TGTGCCAGCAGCCGCCCCGGGACAGTAAGCACAGATACGCAGTATTTT
>TRBV5-1|TRBD1|-|TRBJ2-7
CASSFPGQGSYEQYF
TGCGCCAGCAGCTTCCCGGGACAGGGGTCCTACGAGCAGTACTTC
>TRBV7-3|-|few|TRBJ2-6
CASSADTTSGANVLTF
TGTGCCAGCAGCGCGGACACTACCTCTGGGGCCAACGTCCTGACTTTC
>TRBV7-9|TRBD1|-|TRBJ1-6
CASSSTGDNSPLHF
TGTGCCAGCAGCTCGACAGGGGATAATTCACCCCTCCACTTT
>TRBV3-1/TRBV3-2|TRBD1|-|TRBJ1-1
CASSVGQGTTEAFF
TGTGCCAGCAGCGTGGGACAGGGGACCACTGAAGCTTTCTTT
>TRBV9|TRBD1|-|TRBJ2-3
CASSVPPQRQGRTDTQYF
TGTGCCAGCAGCGTACCCCCCCAGAGACAGGGAAGAACAGATACGCAGTATTTT
>TRBV5-4|TRBD2|few|TRBJ2-7
CASSLGLANHEQYF
TGTGCCAGCAGCTTGGGACTAGCGAACCACGAGCAGTACTTC
>TRBV5-1|-|-|TRBJ1-1
CASRTQGGYTEAFF
TGCGCCAGCAGGACCCAAGGGGGATACACTGAAGCTTTCTTT
>TRBV9|-|-|TRBJ2-7
CASSPTMRSAPYEQYF
TGTGCCAGCAGTCCAACTATGAGGAGCGCCCCATACGAGCAGTACTTC
>TRBV12-5|-|-|TRBJ1-4
CASGPSSGFGFEKLFF
TGTGCTAGTGGCCCCAGTTCAGGGTTTGGTTTCGAAAAACTGTTTTTT
>TRBV7-3|TRBD2|once|TRBJ2-1
CASSLIGGDYNEQFF
TGTGCCAGCAGCTTAATCGGGGGGGACTACAATGAGCAGTTCTTC